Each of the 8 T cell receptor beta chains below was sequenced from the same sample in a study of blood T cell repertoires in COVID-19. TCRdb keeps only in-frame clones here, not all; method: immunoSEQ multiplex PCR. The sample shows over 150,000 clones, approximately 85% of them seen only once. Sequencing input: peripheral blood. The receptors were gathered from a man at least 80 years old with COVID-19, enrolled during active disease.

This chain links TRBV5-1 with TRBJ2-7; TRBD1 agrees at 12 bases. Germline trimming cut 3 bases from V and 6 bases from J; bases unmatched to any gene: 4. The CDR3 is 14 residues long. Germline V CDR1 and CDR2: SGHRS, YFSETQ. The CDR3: CASSSGQGALEQYF. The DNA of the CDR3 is TGCGCCAGCAGCTCGGGACAGGGGGCCCTCGAGCAGTACTTC.

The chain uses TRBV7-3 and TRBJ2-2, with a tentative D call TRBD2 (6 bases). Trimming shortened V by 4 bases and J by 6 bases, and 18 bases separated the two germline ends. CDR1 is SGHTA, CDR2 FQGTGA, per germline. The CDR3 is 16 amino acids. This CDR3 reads CASSSSAGQGAGELFF. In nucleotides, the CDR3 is TGTGCCAGCAGCTCGAGCGCGGGGCAGGGTGCCGGGGAGCTGTTTTTT.

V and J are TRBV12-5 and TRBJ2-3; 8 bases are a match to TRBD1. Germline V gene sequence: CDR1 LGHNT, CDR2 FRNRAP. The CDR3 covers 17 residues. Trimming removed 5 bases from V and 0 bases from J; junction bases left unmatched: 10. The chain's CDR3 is CASGLAAGTGSTDTQYF. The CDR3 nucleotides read TGTGCTAGTGGTCTCGCGGCCGGGACAGGCAGCACAGATACGCAGTATTTT. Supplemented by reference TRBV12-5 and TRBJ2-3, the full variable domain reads DARVTQTPRHKVTEMGQEVTMRCQPILGHNTVFWYRQTMMQGLELLAYFRNRAPLDDSGMPKDRFSAEMPDATLATLKIQPSEPRDSAVYFCASGLAAGTGSTDTQYFGPGTRLTVL.

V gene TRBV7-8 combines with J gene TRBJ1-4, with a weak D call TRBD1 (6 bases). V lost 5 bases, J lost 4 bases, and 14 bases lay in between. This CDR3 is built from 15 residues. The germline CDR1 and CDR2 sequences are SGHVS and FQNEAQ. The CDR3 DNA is TGTGCCAGCAGCCGCGAACAGGGAAATAATGAAAAACTGTTTTTT. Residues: CASSREQGNNEKLFF. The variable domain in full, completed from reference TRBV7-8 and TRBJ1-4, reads GAGVSQSPRYKVAKRGQDVALRCDPISGHVSLFWYQQALGQGPEFLTYFQNEAQLDKSGLPSDRFFAERPEGSVSTLKIQRTQQEDSAVYLCASSREQGNNEKLFFGSGTQLSVL.

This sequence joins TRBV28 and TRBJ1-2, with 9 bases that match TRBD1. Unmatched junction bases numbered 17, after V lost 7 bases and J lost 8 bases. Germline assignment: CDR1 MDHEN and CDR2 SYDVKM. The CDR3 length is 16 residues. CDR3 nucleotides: TGTGCCAGCACCGAGACTGCTCTCAGGACAGGGGACGGCTACACCTTC. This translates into CASTETALRTGDGYTF.

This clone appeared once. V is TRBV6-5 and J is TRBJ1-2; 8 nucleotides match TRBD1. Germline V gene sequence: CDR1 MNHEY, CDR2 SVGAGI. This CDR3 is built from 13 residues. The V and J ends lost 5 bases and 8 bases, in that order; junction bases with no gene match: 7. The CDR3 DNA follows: TGTGCCAGCAGTCGGGACAGGCTCAGAGGCTACACCTTC. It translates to CASSRDRLRGYTF.

As DNA, the CDR3 is TGTGCCAGCTCACTAAACTCCGGGACAGTTTTTTCACCCCTCCACTTT. Amino acid sequence: CASSLNSGTVFSPLHF. The chain is built from TRBV18 and TRBJ1-6; TRBD1 matches at 7 bases. The CDR3 contains 16 residues. Germline V CDR1 and CDR2: KGHSH, LQKENI. V shed 4 bases and J 9 bases; nucleotides not matched to a gene: 12.

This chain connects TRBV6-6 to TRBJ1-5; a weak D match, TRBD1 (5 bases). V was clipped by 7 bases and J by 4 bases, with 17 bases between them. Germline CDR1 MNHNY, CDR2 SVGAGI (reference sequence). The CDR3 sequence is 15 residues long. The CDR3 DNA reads TGTGCCAGCAAAGGAGGGGTGGAAGGGAATCAGCCCCAGCATTTT. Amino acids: CASKGGVEGNQPQHF.